This T cell receptor (beta chain) was recovered during a study of blood T cells in healthy people across ages. Findings of the study overall: One million T cells yielded diversity estimates that were considered underestimates.

The CDR3 extends over 15 amino acids. Germline V lookup: CDR1 DFQATT, CDR2 SNEGSKA (reference sequence). Then a second PCR, running about 6 to 12 cycles, was carried out with a sample-barcoded 5' primer and a J-beta primer mix. TCRdb used MiXCR to reprocess the 5' RACE reads, holding one entry per CDR3 protein. This table has nearly 800,000 distinct CDR3 sequences, just under 25% appearing once. As regards this clonotype: Its antigen remains unidentified. A read error may account for a junction end that differs from germline.

The sample was also reused in another study, on T cells of mothers and their children. According to that study: A few healthy Caucasian mothers, along with their six children, served as the donors. Barcodes and 2-4 random nucleotides were added by M1S in the second PCR.

This clonotype was sampled from a boy aged 5-17 years in good health. The sample comprised blood. The chain employs TRBV20-1 and TRBJ2-7, with D possibly being TRBD1 or TRBD2 (5 bases each). CDR3 bases: TGCAGTGCACCTCCCGGGGCAGGGAGCTCCTACGAGCAGTATTTC. The encoded protein is CSAPPGAGSSYEQYF.